Below, 8 T cell receptor beta chains from the same sample are listed, as sequenced in a study of CD8+CD57+ T cells in acquired aplastic anemia. In patients chosen for sequencing, flow cytometry had shown CD8+CD57+ cell expansion. Investigators profiled TCR beta VDJ and CDR3 from genomic DNA template. TCRdb reprocessed the reads via MiXCR and lists one record per CDR3 protein. Among just over 450,000 distinct CDR3 sequences listed, about a third were seen once. The specimen sequenced was sorted CD4+, CD8+, or CD8+CD57+ T cells (not recorded which) from PBMCs. These receptors were collected from a human donor with aplastic anemia.

The chain employs TRBV9 and TRBJ2-3, with unresolved D. V shed 0 bases and J shed 4 bases, with 12 bases lying between them. CDR3 size: 15 residues. Germline CDR1 SGDLS, CDR2 YYNGEE. The CDR3: CASSVGKGRADTQYF. The DNA for the CDR3 is TGTGCCAGCAGCGTAGGGAAGGGCCGGGCAGATACGCAGTATTTT.

This clonotype was found a few times. The J gene is TRBJ1-5, the V gene TRBV30, with D maybe TRBD1 (5 bases). This CDR3 spans 13 amino acids. The V and J ends lost 6 bases and 2 bases respectively, with 11 bases between them. Per the germline V gene, CDR1 is GTSNPN and CDR2 is SVGIG (reference sequence). CDR3 loop: CACGAAGNQPQHF. CDR3 sequence (DNA): TGTGCCTGTGGGGCGGCTGGCAATCAGCCCCAGCATTTT.

Of note for this clonotype: The conserved final phenylalanine or tryptophan is absent from the CDR3, which likely points to a read error. This chain joins TRBV11-2 and TRBJ1-2; 9 bases align to TRBD1. The germline gives CDR1 SGHAT, CDR2 FQNNGV. CDR3 size: 17 residues. V lost 2 bases and J lost 1; bases outside the gene matches: 8. Here the CDR3 DNA reads TGTGCCAGCAGCTTAATACAGGGGGCCACTAATAACTATGGCTACACCCTC. This sequence encodes CASSLIQGATNNYGYTL.

The rearrangement joins TRBV28 to TRBJ1-2; D might be TRBD1 (6 bases). The CDR3 is 14 residues long. Trimming removed 6 bases from V and 11 bases from J, with 22 bases in between. Germline V gene sequence: CDR1 MDHEN, CDR2 SYDVKM. In DNA, the CDR3 is TGTGCCAGCAGCCAATTAGTATCGCAGGGGAAATACACCTTC. It specifies CASSQLVSQGKYTF.

There are a few counts of this clonotype. The chain links TRBV12-3 or TRBV12-4 to TRBJ2-1; no firm D call. CDR3 length: 13 residues. The V end was cut by 5 bases, the J end by 9 bases, with 14 bases between. CDR3 in amino acids: CASSLKPQFEQFF. The CDR3 nucleotides are TGTGCCAGCAGTCTCAAACCCCAATTTGAGCAGTTCTTC.

This clonotype was seen ten or more times. The chain is built from TRBV19 and TRBJ2-3; D is ambiguous. Trimming removed 4 bases from V and 1 base from J, with 6 bases in between. Germline V lookup: CDR1 LNHDA, CDR2 SQIVND (reference sequence). There are 13 residues in the CDR3. Here the CDR3 reads CASSTPGTDTQYF. CDR3 in DNA: TGTGCCAGTAGTACGCCTGGCACAGATACGCAGTATTTT.

V is TRBV20-1 and J is TRBJ1-6, with D unclear. This CDR3 region has 15 residues. V lost 0 bases and J 4 bases, leaving 10 bases between the germline ends. Germline V gene lookup returns CDR1 DFQATT and CDR2 SNEGSKA (reference sequence). CDR3 sequence: CSARDAGRYNSPLHF. The CDR3 coding sequence is TGCAGTGCTAGAGATGCAGGACGATATAATTCACCCCTCCACTTT.

The chain links TRBV7-9 to TRBJ1-2; D is undetermined. Germline CDR1 is SEHNR and CDR2 is FQNEAQ (reference sequence). V gave up 9 bases and J gave up 7 bases, with 12 bases separating them. This CDR3 comprises 11 residues. The CDR3 is CASWVGSGYTF. CDR3 DNA sequence: TGTGCCAGTTGGGTGGGAAGTGGCTACACCTTC.